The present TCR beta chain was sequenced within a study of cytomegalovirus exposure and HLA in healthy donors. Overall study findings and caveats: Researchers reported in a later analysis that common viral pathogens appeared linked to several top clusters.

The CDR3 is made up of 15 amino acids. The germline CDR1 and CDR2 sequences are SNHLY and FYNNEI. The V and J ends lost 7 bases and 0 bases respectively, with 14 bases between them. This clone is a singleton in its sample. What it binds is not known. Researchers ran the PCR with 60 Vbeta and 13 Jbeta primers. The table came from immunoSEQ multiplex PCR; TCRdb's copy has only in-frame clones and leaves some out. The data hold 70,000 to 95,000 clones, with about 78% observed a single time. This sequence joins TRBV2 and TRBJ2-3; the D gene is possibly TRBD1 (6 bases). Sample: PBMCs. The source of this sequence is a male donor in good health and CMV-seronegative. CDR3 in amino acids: CASNGGHVSTDTQYF. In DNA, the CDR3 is TGTGCCAGCAATGGGGGACACGTAAGCACAGATACGCAGTATTTT. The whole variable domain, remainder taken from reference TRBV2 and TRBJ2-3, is EPEVTQTPSHQVTQMGQEVILRCVPISNHLYFYWYRQILGQKVEFLVSFYNNEISEKSEIFDDQFSVERPDGSNFTLKIRSTKLEDSAMYFCASNGGHVSTDTQYFGPGTRLTVL.